This T cell receptor (beta chain) was sequenced for a study of T cells after yellow fever vaccination. Regarding the study as a whole: A minor fraction of clonotypes spanned both CD4 and CD8 compartments.

Germline CDR1 reads SGHTA; CDR2 reads FQGNSA. V dropped 6 bases and J dropped 2; count of bases not matched to a gene: 7. The CDR3 runs 16 residues. This clonotype occurred a few times. Its antigen remains unidentified. TCR cDNA, made by 5'RACE template switching, carried an added universal primer site and UMIs. TCRdb used MiXCR to reprocess the 5' RACE reads, holding one entry per CDR3 protein. The sample comprises a few hundred thousand distinct CDR3 sequences, less than 9.5% of which are singletons, and approximately 16% rests with the top ten. This sequence originates from a man between 18 and 35 years old who received the YFV17D yellow fever vaccine. The chain recombines TRBV7-2 with TRBJ2-5; 12 positions match TRBD2. Sample: PBMCs, taken 45 days after the first yellow fever vaccination. The CDR3 sequence is CASSQRTSGAQETQYF. CDR3 DNA: TGTGCCAGCAGTCAGCGGACTAGCGGGGCTCAAGAGACCCAGTACTTC.